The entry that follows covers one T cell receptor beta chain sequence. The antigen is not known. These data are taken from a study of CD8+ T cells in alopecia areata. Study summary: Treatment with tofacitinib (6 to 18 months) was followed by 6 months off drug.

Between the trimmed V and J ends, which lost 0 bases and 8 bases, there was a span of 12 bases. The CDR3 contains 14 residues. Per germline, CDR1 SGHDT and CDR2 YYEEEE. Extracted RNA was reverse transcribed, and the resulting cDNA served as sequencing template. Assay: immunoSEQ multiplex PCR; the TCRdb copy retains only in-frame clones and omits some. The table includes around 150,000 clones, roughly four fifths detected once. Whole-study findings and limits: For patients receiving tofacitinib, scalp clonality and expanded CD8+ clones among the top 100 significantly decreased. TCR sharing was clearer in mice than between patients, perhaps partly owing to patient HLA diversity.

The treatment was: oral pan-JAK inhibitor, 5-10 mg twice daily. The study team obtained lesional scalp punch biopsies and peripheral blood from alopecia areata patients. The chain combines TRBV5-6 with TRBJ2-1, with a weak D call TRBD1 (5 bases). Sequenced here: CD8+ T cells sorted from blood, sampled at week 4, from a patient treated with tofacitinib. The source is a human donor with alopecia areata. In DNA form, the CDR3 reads TGTGCCAGCAGCTTGGGGGGCACCGCGGATGAGCAGTTCTTC. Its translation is CASSLGGTADEQFF. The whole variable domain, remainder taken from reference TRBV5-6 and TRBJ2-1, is DAGVTQSPTHLIKTRGQQVTLRCSPKSGHDTVSWYQQALGQGPQFIFQYYEEEERQRGNFPDRFSGHQFPNYSSELNVNALLLGDSALYLCASSLGGTADEQFFGPGTRLTVL.